One and the same sample provided the 31 T cell receptor beta chains below, sequenced in a study of CD8 T cells in ankylosing spondylitis. In TCRdb, the 5' RACE reads were re-called with MiXCR into one record per CDR3 protein. The repertoire holds 200,000 to 250,000 distinct CDR3 sequences, roughly 24% seen once, with under 8% in the top ten. The material sequenced was blood, either unsorted or a sorted T cell fraction (not recorded which). These receptors all stem from a male donor with ankylosing spondylitis or in good health (not recorded which).

At least ten counts were recorded for this clonotype. This chain uses TRBV28 with TRBJ1-4, with D perhaps TRBD1 (5 bases). V lost 7 bases and J 7 bases, leaving 19 bases between the germline ends. This CDR3 is 15 amino acids long. Per the germline V gene, CDR1 is MDHEN and CDR2 is SYDVKM. The CDR3 spells CASTISVGGGEKLFF. The CDR3 region has the DNA TGTGCCAGCACCATCTCCGTGGGGGGAGGTGAAAAACTGTTTTTT.

The table lists this clonotype with many counts. The chain employs TRBV14 and TRBJ2-2; D may be TRBD1 (6 bases). Trimming removed 7 bases from V and 5 bases from J, with 17 bases in between. The CDR3 loop spans 15 amino acids. Per the germline V gene, CDR1 is SGHDN and CDR2 is FVKESK. The CDR3 bases are TGTGCCAGCAATGGGAACAGGGAAAGAACCGGGGAGCTGTTTTTT. Amino acid sequence: CASNGNRERTGELFF.

This chain uses TRBV12-3 or TRBV12-4 with TRBJ2-1; no reliable D call. With 1 base removed from V and 13 bases from J, the gap between germline ends came to 8 bases. CDR3 size: 11 residues. CDR3 nucleotides: TGTGCCAGCAGTTTAGTGGCAGATCAGTTCTTC. It is translated as CASSLVADQFF.

At least ten counts were recorded for this clonotype. The DNA of the CDR3 is TGTGCCAGCAGCTTGTATGACTTCTCCTACGAGCAGTACTTC. Amino acids: CASSLYDFSYEQYF. V is TRBV5-5 and J is TRBJ2-7; no reliable D call. V was clipped by 1 base and J by 0 bases, with 8 bases between them. Germline lookup yields CDR1 SGHKS and CDR2 YYEKEE (reference sequence). The CDR3 has 14 amino acids.

This clonotype was observed at least ten times. The chain links TRBV10-3 to TRBJ2-7; 10 bases agree with TRBD1. Germline V CDR1 and CDR2: ENHRY, SYGVKD. The V and J ends lost 11 bases and 3 bases, in that order; junction bases with no gene match: 7. This CDR3 has 13 amino acids. The CDR3 region is CAAWDRGLYEQYF. CDR3 coding DNA: TGTGCCGCCTGGGACAGGGGTCTCTACGAGCAGTACTTC.

Ten or more counts support this clonotype. This chain uses TRBV12-3 or TRBV12-4 with TRBJ1-2; TRBD1 matches at 8 bases. The J segment lost 4 bases and the V segment lost 6 bases, leaving 7 bases of the junction unmatched. This CDR3 region has 14 residues. The chain's CDR3 is CASSLRTGSYGYTF. The CDR3 DNA follows: TGTGCCAGCAGCCTACGGACAGGGTCCTATGGCTACACCTTC.

The table lists this clonotype with a few counts. CDR3 region: CASSQGQRGYF. Here the CDR3 DNA reads TGTGCCAGCAGCCAAGGACAGCGGGGGTACTTC. This chain links TRBV7-9 with TRBJ2-7; tentatively, D is TRBD2 (7 bases). Trimming removed 5 bases at V and 12 bases at J, with 14 bases between. Per germline, CDR1 SEHNR and CDR2 FQNEAQ (reference sequence). This CDR3 comprises 11 residues.

This clonotype was recorded many times. The chain is built from TRBV7-6 and TRBJ2-3, with D possibly TRBD2 on 6 matching bases. CDR1 and CDR2 from the germline V gene are SGHVS and FNYEAQ. V gave up 5 bases and J gave up 1 base, with 16 bases separating them. There are 16 residues in the CDR3. Here the CDR3 reads CASSAGLQTRTDTQYF. The CDR3 coding sequence is TGTGCCAGCAGCGCGGGACTCCAAACTCGCACAGATACGCAGTATTTT.

V gene TRBV10-3 combines with J gene TRBJ2-3; a weak D match, TRBD1 (6 bases). Trimming removed 0 bases at V and 4 bases at J, with 17 bases between. This CDR3 spans 17 amino acids. Germline assignment: CDR1 ENHRY and CDR2 SYGVKD. The CDR3 sequence: CAISESNRPSGADTQYF. In DNA, the CDR3 is TGTGCCATCAGTGAGTCGAATAGGCCTTCAGGGGCAGATACGCAGTATTTT.

This chain links TRBV20-1 with TRBJ1-1, with unresolved D. Germline values: CDR1 DFQATT, CDR2 SNEGSKA (reference sequence). The V and J ends lost 3 bases and 3 bases respectively, with 11 bases between them. The CDR3 length is 13 residues. The CDR3 DNA reads TGCAGTGCTAGTAGAACGGGATACACTGAAGCTTTCTTT. This encodes CSASRTGYTEAFF.

This chain joins TRBV10-3 and TRBJ2-2; 10 bases are a match to TRBD2. The CDR3 runs 16 residues. V lost 7 bases to trimming and J lost 2 bases; unmatched junction nucleotides: 7. Germline values: CDR1 ENHRY, CDR2 SYGVKD. Here the CDR3 reads CAITWTSGQNTGELFF. The DNA of the CDR3 is TGTGCCATCACCTGGACTAGCGGACAAAACACCGGGGAGCTGTTTTTT.

V is TRBV20-1 and J is TRBJ2-1, with TRBD2 identical over 9 bases. Looked up from germline, CDR1 is DFQATT and CDR2 is SNEGSKA (reference sequence). V shed 0 bases, J shed 4 bases, and the junction held 7 bases outside the gene matches. The CDR3 sequence is 16 residues long. The CDR3 sequence is CSARDPLAGRYNEQFF. Here the CDR3 DNA reads TGCAGTGCTAGAGACCCACTAGCGGGCAGGTACAATGAGCAGTTCTTC.

This clonotype was recorded many times. This chain connects TRBV6-6 to TRBJ2-7; D may be TRBD2 (5 bases). Looked up from germline, CDR1 is MNHNY and CDR2 is SVGAGI (reference sequence). The V gene lost 6 bases and the J gene lost 11 bases, with 17 bases spanning the gap. CDR3 length: 12 amino acids. CDR3 DNA: TGTGCCAGCAGCTCCCCGGGAAGCCAAGAGTACTTC. Its translation: CASSSPGSQEYF.

Many counts were recorded for this clonotype. The chain's CDR3 is CASSQARSSTDTQYF. CDR3 coding DNA: TGCGCCAGCAGCCAAGCTAGGTCTAGCACAGATACGCAGTATTTT. The gene calls are TRBV4-3 and TRBJ2-3; D not resolved. Trimming shortened V by 1 base and J by 0 bases, and 8 bases separated the two germline ends. Germline-derived CDR1 and CDR2 are LGHNA and YSLEER. The CDR3 covers 15 residues.

The chain recombines TRBV20-1 with TRBJ1-5; D remains ambiguous. The CDR3 is made up of 16 amino acids. Germline assignment: CDR1 DFQATT and CDR2 SNEGSKA (reference sequence). Trimming took off 3 bases at V and 0 bases at J, with 15 bases between the two ends. The CDR3 loop reads CSASVGNPDSNQPQHF. CDR3 coding DNA: TGCAGTGCTAGTGTTGGTAACCCAGATAGCAATCAGCCCCAGCATTTT.

The J gene is TRBJ1-5, the V gene TRBV7-2, with D hard to call. Germline V lookup: CDR1 SGHTA, CDR2 FQGNSA. Trimming pared 4 bases from V and 9 bases from J, leaving 16 bases between. The CDR3 contains 14 residues. CDR3 region: CASSSERALGPQHF. The CDR3 DNA is TGTGCCAGCAGCTCCGAGAGGGCTCTGGGGCCCCAGCATTTT. Based on the CDR3 plus reference TRBV7-2 and TRBJ1-5, the full variable domain is GAGVSQSPSNKVTEKGKDVELRCDPISGHTALYWYRQSLGQGLEFLIYFQGNSAPDKSGLPSDRFSAERTGGSVSTLTIQRTQQEDSAVYLCASSSERALGPQHFGDGTRLSIL.

This clonotype was observed many times. The chain combines TRBV10-3 with TRBJ2-7; tentative D call: TRBD2 (6 bases). CDR3 length equals 13 residues. In germline, CDR1 is ENHRY, CDR2 SYGVKD. Trimming pared 4 bases from V and 5 bases from J, leaving 12 bases between. CDR3 coding DNA: TGTGCCATCAGTGGCGGGACGGGTGACGAGCAGTACTTC. Its translation: CAISGGTGDEQYF.

This clonotype appeared many times. The V and J genes are TRBV24-1 and TRBJ1-5; D is perhaps TRBD1 (5 bases). V lost 0 bases to trimming and J lost 6 bases, with 8 bases between them. The length of the CDR3 is 14 residues. Germline V CDR1 and CDR2: KGHDR, SFDVKD. This chain's CDR3 is CATSDLSDSQPQHF. The CDR3 DNA follows: TGTGCCACCAGTGATTTGTCAGACAGTCAGCCCCAGCATTTT.

This clonotype showed up many times. This sequence joins TRBV10-3 and TRBJ2-5; D is uncertain. The CDR3 extends over 12 amino acids. CDR1 is ENHRY, CDR2 SYGVKD, per germline. V was clipped by 2 bases and J by 5 bases, with 6 bases between them. The CDR3 protein is CAISERQETQYF. The DNA of the CDR3 is TGTGCCATCAGTGAGCGTCAGGAGACCCAGTACTTC.

This clonotype was detected ten times or more. The genes are TRBV29-1 and TRBJ2-5, with D perhaps being TRBD1 or TRBD2 (5 bases each). V lost 6 bases to trimming and J lost 2 bases, with 13 bases between them. This CDR3 spans 13 amino acids. The V gene's germline CDR1 is SQVTM and CDR2 ANQGSEA. The CDR3 nucleotides read TGCAGCGTGGGACGACGAGGGCAAGAGACCCAGTACTTC. Encoded protein: CSVGRRGQETQYF.

This clonotype was seen at least ten times. The CDR3 loop reads CAISVGDTDTQYF. CDR3 bases: TGTGCCATCAGTGTAGGGGATACAGATACGCAGTATTTT. The chain carries TRBV10-3 and TRBJ2-3, with D tentatively TRBD1 (5 bases). Looked up from germline, CDR1 is ENHRY and CDR2 is SYGVKD. This CDR3 region has 13 residues. V was shortened by 4 bases and J by 3 bases, with 8 bases between the two germline ends.

Many counts were recorded for this clonotype. V is TRBV20-1 and J is TRBJ2-1; the D gene is possibly TRBD2 (5 bases). CDR1 is DFQATT and CDR2 is SNEGSKA in the germline V gene (reference sequence). The CDR3 totals 14 residues. Trimming pared 0 bases from V and 5 bases from J, leaving 11 bases between. CDR3 nucleotides: TGCAGTGCTAGAGAAGAGGGAACGAACAATGAGCAGTTCTTC. This codes for CSAREEGTNNEQFF.

This clonotype was counted many times. This chain connects TRBV15 to TRBJ2-7; 8 bases are a match to TRBD2. CDR1 LNHNV and CDR2 YYDKDF come from the germline V gene (reference sequence). The CDR3 is 15 amino acids. V trimming: 0 bases; J trimming: 0 bases; junction bases outside the gene matches: 1. The DNA for the CDR3 is TGTGCCACCAGCAGAGATGGGACTAGCTCCTACGAGCAGTACTTC. It codes for CATSRDGTSSYEQYF.

V usage is TRBV20-1 and J usage is TRBJ2-7; no clear D. Trimming pared 0 bases from V and 9 bases from J, leaving 21 bases between. Per germline, CDR1 DFQATT and CDR2 SNEGSKA (reference sequence). CDR3 size: 15 residues. The chain's CDR3 is CSARDVVQATGRQYF. The CDR3 bases are TGCAGTGCTAGAGATGTGGTCCAGGCGACGGGTCGGCAGTACTTC.

The rearrangement joins TRBV18 to TRBJ2-7; no firm D call. The germline gives CDR1 KGHSH, CDR2 LQKENI. The CDR3 covers 15 residues. The ends were cut back, 0 bases at V and 5 bases at J, with 14 bases in the middle. The CDR3: CASSPPGEKENEQYF. The CDR3 DNA is TGTGCCAGCTCACCACCGGGCGAAAAAGAAAACGAGCAGTACTTC.

This clonotype was detected ten times or more. The V call is TRBV14, the J call TRBJ2-2; 7 bases match TRBD1. The CDR3 length is 17 residues. The germline CDR1 and CDR2 sequences are SGHDN and FVKESK. Unmatched junction bases numbered 8, after V lost 0 bases and J lost 4 bases. The CDR3 protein is CASSQDFGTVGTGELFF. CDR3 bases: TGTGCCAGCAGCCAAGATTTCGGGACAGTAGGCACCGGGGAGCTGTTTTTT.

CDR3 bases: TGTGCCAGCCGTTGGGGCACTGAAGCTTTCTTT. Translation gives CASRWGTEAFF. The rearrangement links TRBV6-5 to TRBJ1-1; no reliable D call. The germline gives CDR1 MNHEY, CDR2 SVGAGI. The CDR3 totals 11 residues. Trimming cost V 8 bases and J 4 bases, with 8 bases left between them.

CDR3 bases: TGTGCCACCAGCAGAGATCTTGGCAGGGGCACAGATACGCAGTATTTT. Translating gives CATSRDLGRGTDTQYF. The rearrangement joins TRBV15 to TRBJ2-3; a possible D gene is TRBD1 (5 bases). Germline assignment: CDR1 LNHNV and CDR2 YYDKDF (reference sequence). Deletions cut 0 bases from V and 1 base from J, with 11 bases between. This CDR3 is built from 16 residues. The variable domain in full, completed from reference TRBV15 and TRBJ2-3, reads DAMVIQNPRYQVTQFGKPVTLSCSQTLNHNVMYWYQQKSSQAPKLLFHYYDKDFNNEADTPDNFQSRRPNTSFCFLDIRSPGLGDTAMYLCATSRDLGRGTDTQYFGPGTRLTVL.

This clonotype was observed a handful of times. The CDR3 sequence is CSAMRGTSGEQFF. CDR3 nucleotide sequence: TGCAGTGCTATGAGAGGGACTAGCGGCGAGCAGTTCTTC. The chain combines TRBV20-1 with TRBJ2-1; TRBD2 matches at 11 bases. Germline loops: CDR1 DFQATT, CDR2 SNEGSKA (reference sequence). V shed 4 bases and J 10 bases; nucleotides not matched to a gene: 6. The CDR3 is 13 amino acids.

CDR3 sequence reads: CASSLRPRGDREKPYEQYF. CDR3 sequence (DNA): TGTGCCAGCAGCTTAAGGCCCCGTGGAGACAGGGAGAAACCCTACGAGCAGTACTTC. The J gene is TRBJ2-7, the V gene TRBV11-2; 7 bases fit TRBD1. The V gene's germline CDR1 is SGHAT and CDR2 FQNNGV. J lost 2 bases, V lost 2 bases, and 18 bases had no gene match. There are 19 residues in the CDR3. The complete variable domain, with remaining parts taken from reference TRBV11-2 and TRBJ2-7, reads EAGVAQSPRYKIIEKRQSVAFWCNPISGHATLYWYQQILGQGPKLLIQFQNNGVVDDSQLPKDRFSAERLKGVDSTLKIQPAKLEDSAVYLCASSLRPRGDREKPYEQYFGPGTRLTVT.

This clonotype was seen a handful of times. This chain links TRBV20-1 with TRBJ2-1; TRBD2 agrees at 10 bases. With 3 bases clipped from V and 0 bases from J, the junction kept 2 bases outside the gene matches. The germline CDR1 and CDR2 sequences are DFQATT and SNEGSKA (reference sequence). The CDR3 loop spans 15 amino acids. The CDR3 reads CSARSSGSSYNEQFF. CDR3 nucleotide sequence: TGCAGTGCTAGGTCTAGCGGGAGCTCCTACAATGAGCAGTTCTTC.